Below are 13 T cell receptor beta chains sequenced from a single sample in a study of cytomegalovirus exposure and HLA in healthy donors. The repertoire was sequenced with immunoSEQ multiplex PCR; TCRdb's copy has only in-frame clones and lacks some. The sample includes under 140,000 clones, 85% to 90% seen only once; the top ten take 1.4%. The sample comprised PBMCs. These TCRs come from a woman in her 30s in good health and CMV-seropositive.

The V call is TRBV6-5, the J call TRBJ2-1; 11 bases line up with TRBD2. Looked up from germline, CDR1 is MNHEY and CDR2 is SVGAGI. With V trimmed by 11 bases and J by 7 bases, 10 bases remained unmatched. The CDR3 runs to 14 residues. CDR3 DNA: TGTGCCTCCGTAGCGGGAGGGCCGCAGAATGAGCAGTTCTTC. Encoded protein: CASVAGGPQNEQFF.

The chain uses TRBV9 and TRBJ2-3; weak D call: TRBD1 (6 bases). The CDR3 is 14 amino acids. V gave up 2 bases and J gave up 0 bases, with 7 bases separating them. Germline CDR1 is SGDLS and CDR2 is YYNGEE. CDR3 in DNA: TGTGCCAGCAGCGTCCAGGGGAGCACAGATACGCAGTATTTT. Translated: CASSVQGSTDTQYF.

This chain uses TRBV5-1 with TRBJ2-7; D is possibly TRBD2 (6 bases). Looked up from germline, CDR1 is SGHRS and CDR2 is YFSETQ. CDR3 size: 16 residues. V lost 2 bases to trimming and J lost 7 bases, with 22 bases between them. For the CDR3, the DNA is TGCGCCAGCAGCTTCAATACCCGGGGGACCTTATGGGAGCAGTACTTC. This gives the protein CASSFNTRGTLWEQYF.

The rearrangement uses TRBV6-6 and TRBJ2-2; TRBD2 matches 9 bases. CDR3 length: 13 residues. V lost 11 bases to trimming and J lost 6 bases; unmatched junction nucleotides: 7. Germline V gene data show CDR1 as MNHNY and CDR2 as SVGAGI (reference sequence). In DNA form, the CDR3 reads TGTGCCGGGATGATAGCGGGGGCCGGGGAGCTGTTTTTT. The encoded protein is CAGMIAGAGELFF.

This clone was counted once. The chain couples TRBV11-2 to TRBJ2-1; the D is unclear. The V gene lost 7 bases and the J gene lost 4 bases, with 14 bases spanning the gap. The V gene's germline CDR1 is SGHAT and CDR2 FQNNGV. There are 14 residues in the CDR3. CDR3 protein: CASTETSRYNEQFF. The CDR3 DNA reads TGTGCCAGCACTGAGACTTCCCGATACAATGAGCAGTTCTTC. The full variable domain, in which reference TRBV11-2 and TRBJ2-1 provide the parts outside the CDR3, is EAGVAQSPRYKIIEKRQSVAFWCNPISGHATLYWYQQILGQGPKLLIQFQNNGVVDDSQLPKDRFSAERLKGVDSTLKIQPAKLEDSAVYLCASTETSRYNEQFFGPGTRLTVL.

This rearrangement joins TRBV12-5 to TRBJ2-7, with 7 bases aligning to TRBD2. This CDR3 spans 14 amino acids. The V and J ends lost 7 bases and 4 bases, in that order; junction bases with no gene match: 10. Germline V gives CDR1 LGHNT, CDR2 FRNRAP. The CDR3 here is CASALTDGGYEQYF. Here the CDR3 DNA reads TGTGCTAGTGCCTTGACAGACGGGGGGTACGAGCAGTACTTC.

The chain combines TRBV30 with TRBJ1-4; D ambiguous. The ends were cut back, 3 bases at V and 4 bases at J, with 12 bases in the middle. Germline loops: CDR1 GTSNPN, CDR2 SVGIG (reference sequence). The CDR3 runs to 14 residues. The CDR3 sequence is CAWSQQSNNEKLFF. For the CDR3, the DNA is TGTGCCTGGAGCCAACAGTCCAATAATGAAAAACTGTTTTTT.

The CDR3 spells CASSSWTSGSAGELFF. The CDR3 DNA follows: TGTGCCAGCAGTTCTTGGACTAGCGGGAGTGCCGGGGAGCTGTTTTTT. V gene TRBV28 combines with J gene TRBJ2-2, with 13 bases aligning to TRBD2. Per germline, CDR1 MDHEN and CDR2 SYDVKM. With 4 bases clipped from V and 6 bases from J, the junction kept 5 bases outside the gene matches. CDR3 length: 16 residues.

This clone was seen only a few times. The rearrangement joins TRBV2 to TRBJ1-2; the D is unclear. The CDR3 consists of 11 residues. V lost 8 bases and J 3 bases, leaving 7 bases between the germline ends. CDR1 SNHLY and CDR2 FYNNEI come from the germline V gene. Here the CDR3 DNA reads TGTGCCAGCGAGGTTGACTATGGCTACACCTTC. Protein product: CASEVDYGYTF.

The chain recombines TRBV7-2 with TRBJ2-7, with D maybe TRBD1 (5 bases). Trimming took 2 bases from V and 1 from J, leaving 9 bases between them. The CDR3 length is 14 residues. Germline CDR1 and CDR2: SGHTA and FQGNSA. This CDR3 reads CASSLTGQSYEQYF. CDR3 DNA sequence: TGTGCCAGCAGCTTAACAGGACAATCCTACGAGCAGTACTTC.

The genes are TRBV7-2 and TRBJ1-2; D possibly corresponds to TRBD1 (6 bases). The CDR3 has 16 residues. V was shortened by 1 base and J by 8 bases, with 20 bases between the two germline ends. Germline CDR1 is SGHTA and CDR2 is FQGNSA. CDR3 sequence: CASSLGLHRDLGGYTF. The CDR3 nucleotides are TGTGCCAGCAGCTTAGGACTACACAGGGATCTGGGGGGCTACACCTTC.

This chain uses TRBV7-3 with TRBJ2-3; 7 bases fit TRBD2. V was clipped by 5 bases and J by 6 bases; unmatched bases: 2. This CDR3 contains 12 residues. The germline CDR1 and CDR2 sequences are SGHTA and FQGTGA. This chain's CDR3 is CASSRRGDTQYF. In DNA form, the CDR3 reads TGTGCCAGCAGCCGGCGGGGGGATACGCAGTATTTT.

The CDR3, as DNA: TGTGCCAGTAGTATTATCGGGAACACTGAAGCTTTCTTT. As protein: CASSIIGNTEAFF. The J gene is TRBJ1-1, the V gene TRBV19; unclear D gene. CDR3 size: 13 residues. The germline V gene has CDR1 LNHDA and CDR2 SQIVND (reference sequence). Trimming removed 3 bases at V and 1 base at J, with 6 bases between.